This T cell receptor (beta chain) was observed in a study of shared clonotypes between healthy human individuals. Assay runs were performed at deep level. This table comes from immunoSEQ multiplex PCR, and its TCRdb copy is limited to in-frame clones, with some not included. The table includes about 480,000 clones, over 75% detected once. Between the trimmed V and J ends, which lost 5 bases and 3 bases, there was a span of 14 bases. Looked up from germline, CDR1 is SGHVS and CDR2 is FQNEAQ. The length of the CDR3 is 15 residues. The sequence came from a woman between 35 and 50 years old in good health. Some clones in this sample may be carry-over from other donors' samples. Sequencing used PBMCs. This chain links TRBV7-8 with TRBJ1-5; D unresolved. CDR3 sequence (DNA): TGTGCCAGCAGCCCCGCCAGATCTATCAATCAGCCCCAGCATTTT. This sequence encodes CASSPARSINQPQHF.